This T cell receptor beta chain was sequenced for a study of CD8+ T cells in alopecia areata. Germline CDR1 is LNHDA and CDR2 is SQIVND (reference sequence). The CDR3 sequence is 15 residues long. The V and J ends lost 0 bases and 5 bases, in that order; junction bases with no gene match: 5. Study findings and constraints: Lesional scalp, especially alopecia totalis/universalis, showed higher clonality than normal scalp.

This clone was counted a few times. No antigen is known for it. cDNA serving as the sequencing template came from extracted, reverse transcribed RNA. Some clones are missing from TCRdb's copy, which holds only in-frame ones; the method was immunoSEQ multiplex PCR. The top ten hold roughly 25% of the sample, which has 100,000 to 120,000 clones, under 65% seen once. The sequenced sample consisted of NKG2D-low CD8+ T cells sorted from blood. The rearrangement uses TRBV19 and TRBJ2-3; 7 nucleotides align to TRBD2. This TCR came from a human donor with alopecia areata. Here the CDR3 DNA reads TGTGCCAGTAGTATAGACGCGGGAGATGTAGATACGCAGTATTTT. Translation: CASSIDAGDVDTQYF. Filled out from reference TRBV19 and TRBJ2-3, the complete variable domain reads DGGITQSPKYLFRKEGQNVTLSCEQNLNHDAMYWYRQDPGQGLRLIYYSQIVNDFQKGDIAEGYSVSREKKESFPLTVTSAQKNPTAFYLCASSIDAGDVDTQYFGPGTRLTVL.